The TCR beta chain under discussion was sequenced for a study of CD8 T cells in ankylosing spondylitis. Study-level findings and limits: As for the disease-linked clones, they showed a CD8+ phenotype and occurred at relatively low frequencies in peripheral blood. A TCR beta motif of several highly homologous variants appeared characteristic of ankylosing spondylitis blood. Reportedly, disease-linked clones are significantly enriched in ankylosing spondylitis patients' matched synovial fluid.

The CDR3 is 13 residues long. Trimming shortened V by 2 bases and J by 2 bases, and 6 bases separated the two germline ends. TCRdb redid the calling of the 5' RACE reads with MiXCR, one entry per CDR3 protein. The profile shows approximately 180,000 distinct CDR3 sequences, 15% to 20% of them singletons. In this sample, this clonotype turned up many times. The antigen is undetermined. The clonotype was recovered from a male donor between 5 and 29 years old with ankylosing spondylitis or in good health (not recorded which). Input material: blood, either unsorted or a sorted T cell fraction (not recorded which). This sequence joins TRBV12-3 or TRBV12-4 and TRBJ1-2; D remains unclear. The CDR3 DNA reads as TGTGCCAGCAGTTTACAGGAGAACTATGGCTACACCTTC. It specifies CASSLQENYGYTF.